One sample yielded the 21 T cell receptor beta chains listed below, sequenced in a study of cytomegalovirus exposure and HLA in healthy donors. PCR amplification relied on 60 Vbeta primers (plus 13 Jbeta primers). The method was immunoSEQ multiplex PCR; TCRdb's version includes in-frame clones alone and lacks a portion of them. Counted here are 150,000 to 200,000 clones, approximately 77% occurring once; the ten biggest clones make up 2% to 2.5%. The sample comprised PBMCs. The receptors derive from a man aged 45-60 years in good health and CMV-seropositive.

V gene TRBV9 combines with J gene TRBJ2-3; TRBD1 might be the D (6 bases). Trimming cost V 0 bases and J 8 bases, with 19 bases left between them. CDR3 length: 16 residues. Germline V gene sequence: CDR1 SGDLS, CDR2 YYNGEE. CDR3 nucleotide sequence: TGTGCCAGCAGCGTAGCAGGGGAATTAATCGGAGGTACGCAGTATTTT. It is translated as CASSVAGELIGGTQYF.

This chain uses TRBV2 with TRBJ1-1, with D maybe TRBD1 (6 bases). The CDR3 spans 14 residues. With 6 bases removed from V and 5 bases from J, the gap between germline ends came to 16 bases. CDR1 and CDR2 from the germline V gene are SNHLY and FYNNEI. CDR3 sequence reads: CASRTQGSGTEAFF. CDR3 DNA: TGTGCCAGCAGGACACAGGGAAGTGGGACTGAAGCTTTCTTT.

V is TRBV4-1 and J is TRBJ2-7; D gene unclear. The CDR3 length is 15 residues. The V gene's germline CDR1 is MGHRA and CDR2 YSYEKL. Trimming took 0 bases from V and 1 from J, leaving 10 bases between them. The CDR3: CASSQEWQSSYEQYF. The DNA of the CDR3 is TGCGCCAGCAGCCAAGAGTGGCAGTCGTCCTACGAGCAGTACTTC.

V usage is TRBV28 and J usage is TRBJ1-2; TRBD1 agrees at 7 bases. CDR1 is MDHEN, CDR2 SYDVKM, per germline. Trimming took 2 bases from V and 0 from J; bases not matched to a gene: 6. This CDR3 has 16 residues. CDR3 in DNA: TGTGCCAGCAGTTTAGGAACGGGGACAGCTAACTATGGCTACACCTTC. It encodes CASSLGTGTANYGYTF.

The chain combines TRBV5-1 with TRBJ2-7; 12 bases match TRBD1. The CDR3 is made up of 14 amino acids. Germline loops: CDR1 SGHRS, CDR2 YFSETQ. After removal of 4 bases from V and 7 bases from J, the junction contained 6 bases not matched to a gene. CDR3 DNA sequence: TGCGCCAGCAGCATGGGACAGGGGGCACGGGAGCAGTACTTC. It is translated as CASSMGQGAREQYF.

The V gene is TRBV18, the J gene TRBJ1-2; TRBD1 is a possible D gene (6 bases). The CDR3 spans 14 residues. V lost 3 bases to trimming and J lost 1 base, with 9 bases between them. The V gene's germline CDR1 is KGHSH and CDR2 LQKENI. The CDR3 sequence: CASSPGQSNYGYTF. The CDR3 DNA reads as TGTGCCAGCTCACCCGGACAGAGTAACTATGGCTACACCTTC.

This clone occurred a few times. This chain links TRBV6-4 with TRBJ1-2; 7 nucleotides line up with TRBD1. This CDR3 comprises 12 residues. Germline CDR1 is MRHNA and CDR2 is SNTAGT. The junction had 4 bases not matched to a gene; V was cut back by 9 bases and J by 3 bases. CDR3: CARGDRDYGYTF. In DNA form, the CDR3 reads TGTGCCAGGGGCGACAGGGACTATGGCTACACCTTC.

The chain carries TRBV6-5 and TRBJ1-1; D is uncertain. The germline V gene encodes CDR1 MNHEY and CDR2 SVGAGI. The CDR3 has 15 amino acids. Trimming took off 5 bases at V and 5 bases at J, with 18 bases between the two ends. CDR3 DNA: TGTGCCAGCAGTCCCGGAGCGTACCGTGGGACTGAAGCTTTCTTT. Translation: CASSPGAYRGTEAFF.

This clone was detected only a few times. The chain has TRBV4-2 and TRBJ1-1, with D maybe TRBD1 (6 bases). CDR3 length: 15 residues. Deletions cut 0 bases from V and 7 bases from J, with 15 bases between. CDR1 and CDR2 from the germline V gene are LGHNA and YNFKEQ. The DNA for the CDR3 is TGTGCCAGCAGCCAAGAGTCCGGGACAACCCGTGAAGCTTTCTTT. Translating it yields CASSQESGTTREAFF.

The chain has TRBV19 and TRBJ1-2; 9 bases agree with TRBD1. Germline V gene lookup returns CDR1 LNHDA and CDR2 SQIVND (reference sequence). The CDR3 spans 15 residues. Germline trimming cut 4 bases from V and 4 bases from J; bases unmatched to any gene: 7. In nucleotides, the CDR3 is TGTGCCAGTAGTAGGGGACAGGGTAGGCCCTATGGCTACACCTTC. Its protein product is CASSRGQGRPYGYTF.

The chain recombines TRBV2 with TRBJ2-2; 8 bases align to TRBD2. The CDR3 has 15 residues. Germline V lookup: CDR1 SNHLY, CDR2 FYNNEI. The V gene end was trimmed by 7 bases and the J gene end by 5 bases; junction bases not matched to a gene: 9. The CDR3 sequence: CASIRDPGGTGELFF. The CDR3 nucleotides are TGTGCCAGCATTCGGGACCCGGGGGGGACCGGGGAGCTGTTTTTT.

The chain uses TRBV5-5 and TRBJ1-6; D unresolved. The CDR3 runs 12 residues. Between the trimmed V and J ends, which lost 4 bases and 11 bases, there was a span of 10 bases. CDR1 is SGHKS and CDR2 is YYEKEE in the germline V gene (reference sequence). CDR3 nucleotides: TGTGCCAGCAGCCCCCTCGACACACCCCTCCACTTT. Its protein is CASSPLDTPLHF.

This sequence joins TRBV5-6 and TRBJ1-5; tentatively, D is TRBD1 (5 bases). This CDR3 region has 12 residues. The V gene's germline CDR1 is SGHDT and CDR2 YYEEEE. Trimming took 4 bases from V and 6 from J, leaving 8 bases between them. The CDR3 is CASSGASQPQHF. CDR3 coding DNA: TGTGCCAGCAGCGGGGCAAGTCAGCCCCAGCATTTT.

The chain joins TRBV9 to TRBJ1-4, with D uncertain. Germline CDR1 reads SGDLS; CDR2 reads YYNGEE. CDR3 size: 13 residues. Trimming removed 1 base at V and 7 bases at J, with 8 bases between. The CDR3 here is CASSVNEGEKLFF. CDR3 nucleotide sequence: TGTGCCAGCAGCGTAAATGAGGGTGAAAAACTGTTTTTT.

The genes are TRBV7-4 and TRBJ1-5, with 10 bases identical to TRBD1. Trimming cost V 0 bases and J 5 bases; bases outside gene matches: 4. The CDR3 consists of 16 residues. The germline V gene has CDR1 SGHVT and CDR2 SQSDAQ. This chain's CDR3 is CASSLAGQGWDQPQHF. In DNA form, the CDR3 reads TGTGCCAGCAGCTTAGCGGGACAGGGGTGGGATCAGCCCCAGCATTTT.

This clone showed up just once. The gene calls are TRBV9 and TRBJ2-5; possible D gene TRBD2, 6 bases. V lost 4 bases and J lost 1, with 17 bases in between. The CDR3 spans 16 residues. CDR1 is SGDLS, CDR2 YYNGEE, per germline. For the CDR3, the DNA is TGTGCCAGCAGCACCTCTACCGGACTACTCCAAGAGACCCAGTACTTC. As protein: CASSTSTGLLQETQYF.

CDR3 sequence reads: CAWSVLAGAGDTQYF. In DNA form, the CDR3 reads TGTGCCTGGAGTGTACTAGCGGGGGCCGGAGATACGCAGTATTTT. The J gene is TRBJ2-3, the V gene TRBV30; 11 nucleotides match TRBD2. V shed 0 bases and J 5 bases; nucleotides not matched to a gene: 4. CDR1 is GTSNPN, CDR2 SVGIG, per germline (reference sequence). CDR3 length equals 15 residues.

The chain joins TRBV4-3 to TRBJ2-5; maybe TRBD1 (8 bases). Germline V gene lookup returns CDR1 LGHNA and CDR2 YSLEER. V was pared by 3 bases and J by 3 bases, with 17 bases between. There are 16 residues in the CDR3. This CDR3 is CASSQTTGGVEETQYF. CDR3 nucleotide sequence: TGCGCCAGCAGCCAGACCACAGGGGGGGTGGAAGAGACCCAGTACTTC.

CDR3 coding DNA: TGTGCCAGCAGCTCACCGACAGGGATCATGGGCTACACCTTC. Encoded protein: CASSSPTGIMGYTF. This rearrangement joins TRBV5-4 to TRBJ1-2, with TRBD1 identical over 7 bases. In germline, CDR1 is SGHNT, CDR2 YYREEE (reference sequence). The V segment lost 3 bases and the J segment 8 bases; nucleotides outside the gene matches: 10. This CDR3 is 14 amino acids long.

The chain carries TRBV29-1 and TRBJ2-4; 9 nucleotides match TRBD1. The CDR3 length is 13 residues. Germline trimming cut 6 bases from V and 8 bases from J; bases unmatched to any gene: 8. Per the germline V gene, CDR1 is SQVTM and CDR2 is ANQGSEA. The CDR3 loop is CSVLQGARDIQYF. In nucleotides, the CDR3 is TGCAGCGTACTACAGGGGGCTAGGGACATTCAGTACTTC.

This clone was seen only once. The CDR3 is CASSSDSIYNSPLHF. The CDR3 DNA is TGTGCCAGCAGCTCCGACAGTATCTATAATTCACCCCTCCACTTT. This chain connects TRBV11-2 to TRBJ1-6; TRBD1 is a possible D gene (5 bases). CDR1 and CDR2 from the germline V gene are SGHAT and FQNNGV. Trimming removed 4 bases from V and 3 bases from J, with 10 bases in between. The CDR3 has 15 residues.